What follows are 10 T cell receptor beta chains derived from one specimen sequenced in a study of cytomegalovirus exposure and HLA in healthy donors (dated by TCRdb to the late 2010s). The library came from the immunoSEQ multiplex PCR assay. For the multiplex PCR, a mixture combining 60 forward primers for TCR Vbeta segments and 13 reverse primers for TCR Jbeta segments was used. Here the immuneACCESS table is served through TCRdb, limited to in-frame sequences with V and J called. Missing clones are a known gap in these copies; in checked studies unresolved V genes cover under half, and the rest lacks a known reason. Counted in this sample were 100,000 to 150,000 clones; about 79% of them appeared once. The ten largest clones represent about 2.7% of the sample. The sample comprised PBMCs. These receptors came from a woman between 18 and 29 years old in good health and CMV-seropositive.

The chain is built from TRBV6-1 and TRBJ2-7, with TRBD1 identical over 8 bases. Trimming cost V 3 bases and J 2 bases; bases outside gene matches: 6. The CDR3 consists of 15 residues. Germline values: CDR1 MNHNS, CDR2 SASEGT. The DNA for the CDR3 is TGTGCCAGCAGTGAGTTGGGACAGGAAACCTACGAGCAGTACTTC. It yields the protein CASSELGQETYEQYF.

The chain recombines TRBV6-5 with TRBJ1-4; D call uncertain. The V end was cut by 8 bases, the J end by 6 bases, with 7 bases between. CDR1 is MNHEY, CDR2 SVGAGI, per germline. The CDR3 spans 11 residues. In nucleotides, the CDR3 is TGTGCCAGCGGCACGCATGAAAAACTGTTTTTT. This encodes CASGTHEKLFF.

The CDR3 sequence: CASRKDRERSPLHF. The DNA for the CDR3 is TGTGCCAGCAGGAAGGACAGGGAAAGGTCACCCCTCCACTTT. The chain joins TRBV27 to TRBJ1-6; TRBD1 matches 8 bases. CDR1 and CDR2 (germline): MNHEY, SMNVEV (reference sequence). The CDR3 runs 14 residues. After removal of 6 bases from V and 10 bases from J, the junction contained 8 bases not matched to a gene.

The chain uses TRBV13 and TRBJ2-4, with D tentatively TRBD2 (5 bases). Trimming stripped 7 bases from V and 7 bases from J, with 14 bases between. The CDR3 length is 13 residues. Germline V CDR1 and CDR2: PRHDT, FYEKMQ (reference sequence). CDR3 coding DNA: TGTGCCAGCACCGACACGAGGGTCAACATTCAGTACTTC. Translated, it gives CASTDTRVNIQYF.

Turning to this clone: One end of the junction is discordant with germline, which a read error may explain. This same CDR3 is encoded by further DNA sequences in the sample. The rearrangement links TRBV27 to TRBJ1-1; tentatively, D is TRBD1 (5 bases). The CDR3 is 14 residues long. Germline CDR1 reads MNHEY; CDR2 reads SMNVEV (reference sequence). CDR3 loop: CASSLSGGDTEAFF. The CDR3 DNA reads TGCGCCAGCAGTTTAAGCGGAGGGGACACTGAAGCTTTCTTT.

This clone was counted a single time. The same CDR3 arises from other DNA sequences in this sample as well. The V and J genes are TRBV5-1 and TRBJ2-3, with 10 bases aligning to TRBD2. CDR1 is SGHRS, CDR2 YFSETQ, per germline. Trimming cost V 4 bases and J 1 base; bases outside gene matches: 3. The CDR3 is 15 amino acids. CDR3 sequence: CASSPLAGGTDTQYF. As DNA, the CDR3 is TGCGCCAGCAGCCCCCTAGCGGGGGGCACAGATACGCAGTATTTT.

The chain uses TRBV5-6 and TRBJ2-7; D is possibly TRBD2 (6 bases). Germline V gives CDR1 SGHDT, CDR2 YYEEEE. Trimming shortened V by 4 bases and J by 4 bases, and 9 bases separated the two germline ends. The CDR3 length is 12 residues. CDR3 loop: CASSGTQYEQYF. The CDR3 nucleotides read TGTGCCAGCAGCGGGACTCAATACGAGCAGTACTTC.

This clone was counted a single time. This chain joins TRBV2 and TRBJ2-1, with D maybe TRBD1 (6 bases). The V end lost 2 bases, the J end lost 10 bases, and 9 bases lay between the germline ends. CDR3 length: 12 amino acids. Germline CDR1 reads SNHLY; CDR2 reads FYNNEI. The DNA for the CDR3 is TGTGCCAGCAGTGAAACCAGGGGCGAGCAGTTCTTC. This sequence encodes CASSETRGEQFF. The entire variable domain, with the rest obtained from reference TRBV2 and TRBJ2-1, is as follows: EPEVTQTPSHQVTQMGQEVILRCVPISNHLYFYWYRQILGQKVEFLVSFYNNEISEKSEIFDDQFSVERPDGSNFTLKIRSTKLEDSAMYFCASSETRGEQFFGPGTRLTVL.

The chain combines TRBV15 with TRBJ1-4; 9 nucleotides match TRBD1. Germline V gene lookup returns CDR1 LNHNV and CDR2 YYDKDF (reference sequence). J was trimmed by 5 bases and V by 3 bases; bases with no gene match: 16. This CDR3 has 19 amino acids. The CDR3 spells CATSSVTGRLTGGNEKLFF. The CDR3 DNA reads as TGTGCCACCAGCAGCGTAACTGGCCGTTTGACAGGGGGAAATGAAAAACTGTTTTTT.

The genes are TRBV7-9 and TRBJ1-4; 8 bases are a match to TRBD1. The CDR3 sequence is 14 residues long. V gave up 4 bases and J gave up 4 bases; unmatched junction bases: 2. From germline, CDR1 is SEHNR and CDR2 FQNEAQ (reference sequence). In DNA, the CDR3 is TGTGCCAGCAGCTCCGGACAGGGTAATGAAAAACTGTTTTTT. Its protein is CASSSGQGNEKLFF.